This T cell receptor beta chain was profiled in a study of monozygotic twins with inflammatory bowel disease. Study observations and caveats: The study found lower TCRbeta diversity (inverse Simpson) in IBD patients than in healthy co-twins. Researchers were unable to tell different T cell subtypes apart.

With respect to this clonotype: The antigen is not known.

CDR1 is LGHNA and CDR2 is YSLEER in the germline V gene. The CDR3 extends over 13 amino acids. Via template switching, UMIs carrying a 6-nucleotide sample barcode were introduced. TCRalpha and TCRbeta cDNA underwent two nested PCRs of about 15 and 9 cycles. TCRdb processed the 5' RACE reads again and assigns one entry to each CDR3 protein, with no DNA. In total, the table holds about 330,000 distinct CDR3 sequences. The clonotype comes from a human donor with ulcerative colitis or Crohn's disease, or a healthy co-twin of an affected twin (not recorded which). Sequencing input: blood. This chain uses TRBV4-3 with TRBJ1-1. CDR3 sequence reads: CASSQVDGTEAFF.